The clone carrying this TCR beta chain came up a few times. The sample comes from a study of shared clonotypes between healthy human individuals. Donors, without exception, were Caucasian adults residing in Nashville, Tennessee. Unsorted PBMC contributed approximately 280 ng DNA, approximately 30,000 T cell genomes, to each replicate PCR. Per the study methods: For the immunoSEQ data, sequences were junction-only without quality scores, so filtering differed. The data were produced by immunoSEQ multiplex PCR, yet TCRdb's version contains in-frame clones alone and is incomplete. That table supplies the V and J calls and clone size; D and trimming were determined from the DNA. The sample lists 500,000 to 650,000 clones, about 80% seen once, with more than 10% in the top ten. Sequenced: PBMCs. This TCR was sampled from a woman aged 40 to 49 in good health. Some clones in this sample may be carry-over from other donors' samples.

DNA for the CDR3: TGTGCCAGCGGTCGGGGGTCAAGGTATTACAATGAGCAGTTCTTC. Its protein is CASGRGSRYYNEQFF. The V gene is TRBV6-5, the J gene TRBJ2-1; D possibly corresponds to TRBD2 (6 bases). This CDR3 is built from 15 residues. Per the germline V gene, CDR1 is MNHEY and CDR2 is SVGAGI. Between the trimmed V and J ends, which lost 8 bases and 4 bases, there was a span of 18 bases.